The rows below give T cell receptor beta chains drawn from one sample of a study of cytomegalovirus exposure and HLA in healthy donors. Assay: immunoSEQ multiplex PCR; the TCRdb copy retains only in-frame clones and omits some. The sample carries some 140,000 clones, about 82% recorded once. Material: PBMCs. These receptors were taken from a female donor in good health and CMV-seropositive. The CDR3 runs from the conserved cysteine through the conserved F or W. Each record gives: CDR3 length, D gene, J gene, V gene, clone size, CDR3 protein, CDR3 DNA. D genes are given only for firm matches. For some rows the clone size is stated as once, few or many, or as a class when expanded; others skip it.

cdr3_length: 16; d_call: TRBD2; j_call: TRBJ2-5; v_call: TRBV6-6; clone_size: -; cdr3_aa: CASSTAGAGDQETQYF; cdr3_nt: TGTGCCAGCAGTACAGCGGGGGCGGGGGACCAAGAGACCCAGTACTTC
cdr3_length: 14; d_call: -; j_call: TRBJ2-5; v_call: TRBV2; clone_size: -; cdr3_aa: CASSDSLGEETQYF; cdr3_nt: TGTGCCAGCAGTGATTCTCTAGGGGAAGAGACCCAGTACTTC
cdr3_length: 14; d_call: -; j_call: TRBJ2-7; v_call: TRBV2; clone_size: -; cdr3_aa: CASSEGQGHYEQYF; cdr3_nt: TGTGCCAGCAGTGAAGGTCAGGGCCACTACGAGCAGTACTTC
cdr3_length: 15; d_call: -; j_call: TRBJ2-3; v_call: TRBV5-4; clone_size: -; cdr3_aa: CASSSTLNLADTQYF; cdr3_nt: TGTGCCAGCAGCTCGACACTGAACCTGGCAGATACGCAGTATTTT
cdr3_length: 16; d_call: -; j_call: TRBJ2-7; v_call: TRBV6-5; clone_size: -; cdr3_aa: CASSYSGLSSSYEQYF; cdr3_nt: TGTGCCAGCAGTTACTCTGGGCTGTCAAGCTCCTACGAGCAGTACTTC
cdr3_length: 14; d_call: TRBD2; j_call: TRBJ2-3; v_call: TRBV28; clone_size: -; cdr3_aa: CASSTGGAQDTQYF; cdr3_nt: TGTGCCAGCAGCACCGGGGGGGCCCAAGATACGCAGTATTTT
cdr3_length: 14; d_call: TRBD1; j_call: TRBJ2-1; v_call: TRBV7-9; clone_size: -; cdr3_aa: CASSQTQGVDEQFF; cdr3_nt: TGTGCCAGCAGCCAAACCCAGGGGGTGGATGAGCAGTTCTTC
cdr3_length: 15; d_call: -; j_call: TRBJ1-1; v_call: TRBV6-1; clone_size: -; cdr3_aa: CASSVQEGVNTEAFF; cdr3_nt: TGTGCCAGCAGTGTGCAGGAGGGTGTGAACACTGAAGCTTTCTTT
cdr3_length: 13; d_call: -; j_call: TRBJ2-1; v_call: TRBV7-9; clone_size: -; cdr3_aa: CASSFEGSLAQFF; cdr3_nt: TGTGCCAGCAGCTTTGAGGGTTCGCTTGCGCAGTTCTTC
cdr3_length: 15; d_call: TRBD1; j_call: TRBJ1-1; v_call: TRBV27; clone_size: -; cdr3_aa: CASSLTGGMSTEAFF; cdr3_nt: TGTGCCAGCAGTCTGACAGGGGGCATGAGCACTGAAGCTTTCTTT
cdr3_length: 14; d_call: -; j_call: TRBJ1-1; v_call: TRBV6-5; clone_size: -; cdr3_aa: CASSYSRRSSEAFF; cdr3_nt: TGTGCCAGCAGTTACTCGAGGAGGTCAAGTGAAGCTTTCTTT
cdr3_length: 16; d_call: TRBD2; j_call: TRBJ2-3; v_call: TRBV6-6; clone_size: -; cdr3_aa: CASSYSPAGGGDTQYF; cdr3_nt: TGTGCCAGCAGTTACTCCCCAGCGGGAGGGGGGGATACGCAGTATTTT
cdr3_length: 12; d_call: -; j_call: TRBJ2-7; v_call: TRBV19; clone_size: -; cdr3_aa: CASSIGGYEQYF; cdr3_nt: TGTGCCAGTAGTATCGGGGGATACGAGCAGTACTTC
cdr3_length: 15; d_call: -; j_call: TRBJ2-7; v_call: TRBV11-2; clone_size: -; cdr3_aa: CASSPGLDPGYEQYF; cdr3_nt: TGTGCCAGCAGCCCGGGACTTGACCCTGGCTACGAGCAGTACTTC
cdr3_length: 14; d_call: -; j_call: TRBJ2-1; v_call: TRBV14; clone_size: -; cdr3_aa: CASSQQTGYNEQFF; cdr3_nt: TGTGCCAGCAGCCAACAGACAGGTTACAATGAGCAGTTCTTC
cdr3_length: 14; d_call: TRBD1; j_call: TRBJ2-7; v_call: TRBV7-2; clone_size: -; cdr3_aa: CASRERTGGKEQYF; cdr3_nt: TGTGCCAGCAGGGAAAGGACAGGGGGCAAAGAGCAGTACTTC
cdr3_length: 14; d_call: TRBD1; j_call: TRBJ2-1; v_call: TRBV19; clone_size: -; cdr3_aa: CASTSDRARNEQFF; cdr3_nt: TGTGCCAGTACCTCAGACAGGGCGAGGAATGAGCAGTTCTTC
cdr3_length: 15; d_call: TRBD2; j_call: TRBJ2-1; v_call: TRBV19; clone_size: -; cdr3_aa: CASSTSGGSYNEQFF; cdr3_nt: TGTGCCAGTAGTACTAGCGGGGGGTCCTACAATGAGCAGTTCTTC
cdr3_length: 12; d_call: -; j_call: TRBJ2-1; v_call: TRBV9; clone_size: few; cdr3_aa: CASSPTDNEQFF; cdr3_nt: TGTGCCAGCAGCCCGACAGATAATGAGCAGTTCTTC
cdr3_length: 16; d_call: -; j_call: TRBJ1-2; v_call: TRBV4-1; clone_size: once; cdr3_aa: CASSRGLRLDYYGYTF; cdr3_nt: TGCGCCAGCAGCCGCGGATTGAGGTTAGACTACTATGGCTACACCTTC
cdr3_length: 18; d_call: TRBD1; j_call: TRBJ2-6; v_call: TRBV6-4; clone_size: -; cdr3_aa: CASSDLRTGMNLSNVLTF; cdr3_nt: TGTGCCAGCAGTGACCTGCGGACAGGTATGAATTTATCCAACGTCCTGACTTTC
cdr3_length: 13; d_call: -; j_call: TRBJ1-1; v_call: TRBV6-6; clone_size: -; cdr3_aa: CASRPGGATEAFF; cdr3_nt: TGTGCCAGCAGGCCTGGGGGGGCCACTGAAGCTTTCTTT
cdr3_length: 19; d_call: TRBD2; j_call: TRBJ2-2; v_call: TRBV18; clone_size: -; cdr3_aa: CASSPGWTSGSRNTGELFF; cdr3_nt: TGTGCCAGCTCACCCGGTTGGACTAGCGGGAGTAGGAACACCGGGGAGCTGTTTTTT
cdr3_length: 16; d_call: TRBD1; j_call: TRBJ2-7; v_call: TRBV4-2; clone_size: -; cdr3_aa: CASSQEGTGRSYEQYF; cdr3_nt: TGTGCCAGCAGCCAAGAAGGGACAGGTAGGTCCTACGAGCAGTACTTC
cdr3_length: 13; d_call: -; j_call: TRBJ1-2; v_call: TRBV10-3; clone_size: -; cdr3_aa: CATAEGGDYGYTF; cdr3_nt: TGTGCCACGGCAGAAGGGGGGGACTATGGCTACACCTTC
cdr3_length: 14; d_call: -; j_call: TRBJ2-7; v_call: TRBV5-6; clone_size: -; cdr3_aa: CASSSEYRVYEQYF; cdr3_nt: TGTGCCAGCAGCTCAGAGTACAGGGTTTACGAGCAGTACTTC
cdr3_length: 15; d_call: TRBD1; j_call: TRBJ2-5; v_call: TRBV7-2; clone_size: -; cdr3_aa: CASSLIGDRQETQYF; cdr3_nt: TGTGCCAGCAGCTTAATCGGGGACAGACAAGAGACCCAGTACTTC
cdr3_length: 15; d_call: -; j_call: TRBJ1-5; v_call: TRBV4-1; clone_size: -; cdr3_aa: CASSPGGYSNQPQHF; cdr3_nt: TGCGCCAGCAGCCCTGGGGGGTATAGCAATCAGCCCCAGCATTTT
cdr3_length: 15; d_call: TRBD1; j_call: TRBJ2-7; v_call: TRBV11-2; clone_size: -; cdr3_aa: CASSRIDRGSYEQYF; cdr3_nt: TGTGCCAGCAGCCGAATAGACAGGGGGTCCTACGAGCAGTACTTC
cdr3_length: 12; d_call: -; j_call: TRBJ2-3; v_call: TRBV25-1; clone_size: -; cdr3_aa: CASTDMGDPQYF; cdr3_nt: TGTGCCAGCACAGACATGGGAGATCCGCAGTATTTT